The 5 T cell receptor beta chains presented below share a single source sample, sequenced in a study of patients and donors after allogeneic stem cell transplantation. One entry per CDR3 protein results from TCRdb running MiXCR on the RT-PCR reads. Seen here are 400,000 to 500,000 distinct CDR3 sequences, roughly 17% observed once, and the top ten hold 7.2%. The sequencing input was blood, either unsorted or a sorted T cell fraction (not recorded which). These receptor sequences come from a human donor who was either an allogeneic HSCT recipient or a stem cell or donor lymphocyte infusion donor (not recorded which). It is not recorded whose cells these are; they may come from a transplant donor.

V and J are TRBV11-2 and TRBJ1-1, with 8 bases matching TRBD1. The CDR3 totals 16 residues. V was pared by 6 bases and J by 4 bases, with 13 bases of the junction left unmatched. From germline, CDR1 is SGHAT and CDR2 FQNNGV. CDR3 protein: CASSLARPGGFTEAFF. The CDR3 nucleotides read TGTGCCAGCAGTCTCGCGAGGCCAGGGGGCTTCACTGAAGCTTTCTTT.

J is TRBJ2-5 and V is TRBV10-2; 8 bases map to TRBD1. The CDR3 covers 15 residues. The V gene's germline CDR1 is WSHSY and CDR2 SAAADI. Trimming took 3 bases from V and 4 from J; bases not matched to a gene: 7. The CDR3 reads CASSDGGQGAETQYF. The DNA for the CDR3 is TGCGCCAGCAGTGACGGGGGCCAGGGGGCAGAGACCCAGTACTTC.

This chain uses TRBV19 with TRBJ2-3, with TRBD2 matching 12 bases. Germline CDR1 and CDR2: LNHDA and SQIVND (reference sequence). This CDR3 is 15 amino acids long. V trimming: 7 bases; J trimming: 4 bases; junction bases outside the gene matches: 6. The CDR3 DNA sequence: TGTGCCAGTACCCCTAGCGGGGGGGCCCCAGATACGCAGTATTTT. Its protein is CASTPSGGAPDTQYF.

This clonotype has at least ten counts. The chain couples TRBV12-3 or TRBV12-4 to TRBJ2-3, with D possibly matching TRBD2 (7 bases). V shed 5 bases and J shed 1 base, with 13 bases lying between them. The CDR3 consists of 15 residues. The chain's CDR3 is CASSLTGGRTDTQYF. The DNA of the CDR3 is TGTGCCAGCAGTCTAACGGGGGGCCGCACAGATACGCAGTATTTT.

This clonotype has only one observation. The chain is built from TRBV20-1 and TRBJ2-7; a weak D match, TRBD1 (6 bases). The V gene's germline CDR1 is DFQATT and CDR2 SNEGSKA (reference sequence). Trimming stripped 0 bases from V and 6 bases from J, with 21 bases between. There are 16 residues in the CDR3. This CDR3 is CSARDLGRTVFGEQYF. The CDR3 DNA is TGCAGTGCTAGAGATCTTGGCCGGACAGTTTTTGGCGAGCAGTACTTC.